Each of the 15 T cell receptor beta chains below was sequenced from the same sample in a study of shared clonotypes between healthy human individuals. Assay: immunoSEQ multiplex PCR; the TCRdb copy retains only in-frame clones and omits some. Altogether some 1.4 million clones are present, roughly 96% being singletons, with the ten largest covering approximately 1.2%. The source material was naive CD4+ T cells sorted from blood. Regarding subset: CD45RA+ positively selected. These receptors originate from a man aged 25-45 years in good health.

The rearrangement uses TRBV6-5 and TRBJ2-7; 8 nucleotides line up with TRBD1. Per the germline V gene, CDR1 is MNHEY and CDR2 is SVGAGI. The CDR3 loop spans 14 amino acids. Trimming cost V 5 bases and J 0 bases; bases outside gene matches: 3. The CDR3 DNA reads TGTGCCAGCAGTCGGACAGGGACCTCCTACGAGCAGTACTTC. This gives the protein CASSRTGTSYEQYF.

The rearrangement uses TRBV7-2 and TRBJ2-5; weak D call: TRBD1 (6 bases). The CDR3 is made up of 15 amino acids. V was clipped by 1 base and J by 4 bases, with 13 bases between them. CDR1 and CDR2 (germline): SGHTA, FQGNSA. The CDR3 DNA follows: TGTGCCAGCAGCTTAGATGGCAGGGGTGGAGAGACCCAGTACTTC. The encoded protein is CASSLDGRGGETQYF.

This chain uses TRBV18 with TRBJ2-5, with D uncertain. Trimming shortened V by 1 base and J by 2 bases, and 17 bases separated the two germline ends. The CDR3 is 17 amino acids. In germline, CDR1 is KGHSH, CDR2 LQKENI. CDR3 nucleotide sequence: TGTGCCAGCTCACCACTTCCGATCACCCCCGGGCAAGAGACCCAGTACTTC. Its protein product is CASSPLPITPGQETQYF.

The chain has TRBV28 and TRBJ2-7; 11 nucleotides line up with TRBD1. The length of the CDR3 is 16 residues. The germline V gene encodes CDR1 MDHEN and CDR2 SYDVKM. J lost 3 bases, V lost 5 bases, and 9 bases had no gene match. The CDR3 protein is CASSPGGTGGFYEQYF. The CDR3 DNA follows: TGTGCCAGCAGTCCCGGTGGGACAGGGGGGTTCTACGAGCAGTACTTC.

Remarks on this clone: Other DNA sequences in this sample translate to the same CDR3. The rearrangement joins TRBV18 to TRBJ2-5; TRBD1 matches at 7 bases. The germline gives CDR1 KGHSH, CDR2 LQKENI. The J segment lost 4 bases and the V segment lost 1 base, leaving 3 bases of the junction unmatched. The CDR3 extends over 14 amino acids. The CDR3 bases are TGTGCCAGCTCACCACAGGGACAGCGAGAGACCCAGTACTTC. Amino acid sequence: CASSPQGQRETQYF.

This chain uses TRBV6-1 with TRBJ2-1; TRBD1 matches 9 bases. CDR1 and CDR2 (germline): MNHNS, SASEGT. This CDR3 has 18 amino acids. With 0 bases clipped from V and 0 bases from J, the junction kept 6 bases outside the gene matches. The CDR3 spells CASSEARTGVNSYNEQFF. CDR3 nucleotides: TGTGCCAGCAGTGAAGCGCGGACAGGGGTAAACTCCTACAATGAGCAGTTCTTC.

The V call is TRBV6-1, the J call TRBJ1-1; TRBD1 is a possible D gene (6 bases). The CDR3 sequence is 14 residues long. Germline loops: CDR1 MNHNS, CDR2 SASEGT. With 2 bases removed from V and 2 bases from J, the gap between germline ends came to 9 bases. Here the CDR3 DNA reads TGTGCCAGCAGTGAATATGGGGGCAACACTGAAGCTTTCTTT. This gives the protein CASSEYGGNTEAFF.

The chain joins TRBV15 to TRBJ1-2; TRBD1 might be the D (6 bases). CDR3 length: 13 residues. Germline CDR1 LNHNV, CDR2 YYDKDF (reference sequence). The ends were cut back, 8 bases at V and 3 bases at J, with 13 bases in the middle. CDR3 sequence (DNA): TGTGCCACCCTCGGGGGGCGGTACTATGGCTACACCTTC. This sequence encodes CATLGGRYYGYTF. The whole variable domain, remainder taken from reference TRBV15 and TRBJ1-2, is DAMVIQNPRYQVTQFGKPVTLSCSQTLNHNVMYWYQQKSSQAPKLLFHYYDKDFNNEADTPDNFQSRRPNTSFCFLDIRSPGLGDTAMYLCATLGGRYYGYTFGSGTRLTVV.

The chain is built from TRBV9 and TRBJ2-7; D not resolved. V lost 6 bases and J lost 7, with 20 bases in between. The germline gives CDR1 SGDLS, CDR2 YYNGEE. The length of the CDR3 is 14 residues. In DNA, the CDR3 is TGTGCCAGCACCGAAGGACCGAGGTTGGGGGAGCAGTACTTC. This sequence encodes CASTEGPRLGEQYF.

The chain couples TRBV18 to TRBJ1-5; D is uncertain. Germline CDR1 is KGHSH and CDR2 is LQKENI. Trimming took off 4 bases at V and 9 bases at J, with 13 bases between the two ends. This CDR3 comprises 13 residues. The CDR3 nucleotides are TGTGCCAGCTCACAACTAGATGGGCGGCCCCAGCATTTT. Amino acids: CASSQLDGRPQHF.

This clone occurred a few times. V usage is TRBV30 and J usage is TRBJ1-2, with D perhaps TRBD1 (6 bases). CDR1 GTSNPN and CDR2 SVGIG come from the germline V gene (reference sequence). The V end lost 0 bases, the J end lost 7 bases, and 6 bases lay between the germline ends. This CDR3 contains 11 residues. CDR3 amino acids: CAWSVGGGYTF. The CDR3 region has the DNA TGTGCCTGGAGTGTAGGGGGTGGCTACACCTTC.

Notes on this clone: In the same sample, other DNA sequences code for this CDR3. CDR3 protein: CASSVGPGNYEQYF. CDR3 DNA sequence: TGTGCCAGCAGCGTAGGCCCGGGGAACTACGAGCAGTACTTC. The chain is built from TRBV9 and TRBJ2-7, with D possibly TRBD2 on 5 matching bases. This CDR3 spans 14 amino acids. The ends were cut back, 0 bases at V and 3 bases at J, with 10 bases in the middle. Germline values: CDR1 SGDLS, CDR2 YYNGEE. Looking up the rest from reference TRBV9 and TRBJ2-7 gives the full variable domain: DSGVTQTPKHLITATGQRVTLRCSPRSGDLSVYWYQQSLDQGLQFLIQYYNGEERAKGNILERFSAQQFPDLHSELNLSSLELGDSALYFCASSVGPGNYEQYFGPGTRLTVT.

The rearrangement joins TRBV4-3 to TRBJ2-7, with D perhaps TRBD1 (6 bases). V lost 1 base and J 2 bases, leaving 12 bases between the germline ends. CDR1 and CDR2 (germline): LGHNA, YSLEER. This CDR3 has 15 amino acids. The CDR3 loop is CASSQGTGNPYEQYF. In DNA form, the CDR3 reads TGCGCCAGCAGCCAAGGTACAGGGAACCCCTACGAGCAGTACTTC.

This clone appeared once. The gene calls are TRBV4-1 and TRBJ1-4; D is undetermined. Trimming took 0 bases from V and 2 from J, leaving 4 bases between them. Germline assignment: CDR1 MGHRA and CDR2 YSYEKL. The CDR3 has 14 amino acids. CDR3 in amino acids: CASSQEVTNEKLFF. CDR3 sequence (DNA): TGCGCCAGCAGCCAAGAGGTGACTAATGAAAAACTGTTTTTT.

CDR3 bases: TGTGCCAGCAGCTTAACTGGGGAAGGGGAGCTGTTTTTT. The encoded protein is CASSLTGEGELFF. The chain carries TRBV7-8 and TRBJ2-2, with D unresolved. The CDR3 runs to 13 residues. CDR1 and CDR2 (germline): SGHVS, FQNEAQ. Trimming shortened V by 2 bases and J by 8 bases, and 9 bases separated the two germline ends.